The rows below give T cell receptor beta chains drawn from one sample of a study of PD-L1 blockade in urothelial cancer. Libraries were prepared by immunoSEQ multiplex PCR; TCRdb keeps only in-frame clonotypes and omits some of them. This sample has 55,000 to 80,000 clones, with approximately 86% found just once. This sample comprised PBMCs, obtained around atezolizumab (anti-PD-L1) treatment. The receptors were sampled from a man in his fifties or sixties with urothelial cancer. Each CDR3 is given with its conserved first and last residue. D genes are given only for firm matches. Some rows have no size entry. The others give once, few or many, or a class for an expanded clone.

>.|.|15|TRBV11-3|TRBJ2-7
CASSPGGDRPYEQYF
TGTGCCAGCAGCCCGGGCGGGGACAGACCCTACGAGCAGTACTTC
>.|.|13|TRBV7-2|TRBJ2-7
CASSLPERYEQYF
TGTGCCAGCAGCTTACCAGAACGCTACGAGCAGTACTTC
>.|.|15|TRBV7-6|TRBJ2-5
CASSFVGGRVETQYF
TGTGCCAGCAGCTTTGTGGGCGGCAGGGTGGAGACCCAGTACTTC
>.|TRBD1|15|TRBV7-9|TRBJ2-1
CASSLGQGSYNEQFF
TGTGCCAGCAGCTTGGGACAGGGGTCCTACAATGAGCAGTTCTTC
>.|.|17|TRBV19|TRBJ2-1
CASSSSGQWASYNEQFF
TGTGCCAGTAGTTCTTCCGGACAGTGGGCGTCCTACAATGAGCAGTTCTTC
>.|.|15|TRBV5-4|TRBJ1-4
CASSLGVTTNEKLFF
TGTGCCAGCAGCCTCGGGGTAACTACTAATGAAAAACTGTTTTTT
>.|TRBD2|15|TRBV2|TRBJ2-1
CASQGRLAGDNEQFF
TGTGCCAGCCAGGGTAGACTAGCGGGGGACAATGAGCAGTTCTTC
>.|TRBD1|15|TRBV29-1|TRBJ2-7
CSVIPGTAPNYEQYF
TGCAGCGTAATACCCGGGACAGCACCGAACTACGAGCAGTACTTC
>.|.|15|TRBV6-1|TRBJ1-5
CASRQPQGGDQPQHF
TGTGCCAGCAGACAGCCTCAGGGAGGGGACCAGCCCCAGCATTTT
>.|TRBD1|16|TRBV6-5|TRBJ1-1
CASSYSGGQVFGEAFF
TGTGCCAGCAGTTACTCGGGAGGACAGGTATTTGGTGAAGCTTTCTTT
>.|.|15|TRBV7-2|TRBJ2-1
CASSSGYGSYNEQFF
TGTGCCAGCAGCTCCGGGTACGGCTCCTACAATGAGCAGTTCTTC
>.|.|15|TRBV5-1|TRBJ2-2
CASSLGTLNTGELFF
TGCGCCAGCAGCTTGGGGACACTGAACACCGGGGAGCTGTTTTTT
>.|TRBD1|18|TRBV19|TRBJ2-2
CASTGTGGSRTNTGELFF
TGTGCCAGTACGGGGACAGGGGGATCAAGAACGAACACCGGGGAGCTGTTTTTT
>.|TRBD1|13|TRBV6-1|TRBJ2-1
CATDRGKFGEQFF
TGTGCCACCGACAGGGGGAAGTTCGGTGAGCAGTTCTTC
>once|.|17|TRBV27|TRBJ1-2
CASSSSIQGADDYGYTF
TGTGCCAGCAGTTCCTCAATTCAAGGGGCGGACGACTATGGCTACACCTTC
>.|.|13|TRBV5-4|TRBJ1-2
CASSPTGNYGYTF
TGTGCCAGCAGCCCCACAGGGAACTATGGCTACACCTTC
>.|TRBD2|13|TRBV7-2|TRBJ2-1
CVSGTRGYNEQFF
TGTGTCAGCGGGACTAGGGGATACAATGAGCAGTTCTTC
>.|.|15|TRBV30|TRBJ2-6
CAWGAGTAGANVLTF
TGTGCCTGGGGTGCAGGGACTGCTGGGGCCAACGTCCTGACTTTC
>.|.|13|TRBV7-2|TRBJ1-2
CASSIQDGYGYTF
TGTGCCAGCAGCATACAGGACGGCTATGGCTACACCTTC
>.|TRBD1|13|TRBV7-3|TRBJ2-7
CASSLGQGRGQYF
TGTGCCAGCAGCTTAGGACAGGGCCGCGGGCAGTACTTC
>.|.|15|TRBV6-6|TRBJ1-1
CASTNAGGQSTEAFF
TGTGCCAGCACCAACGCGGGGGGCCAAAGCACTGAAGCTTTCTTT
>.|TRBD1|14|TRBV18|TRBJ2-4
CASSPRGGENIQYF
TGTGCCAGCTCACCGAGAGGGGGCGAGAACATTCAGTACTTC
>.|.|15|TRBV18|TRBJ1-4
CASSPPTATNEKLFF
TGTGCCAGCTCACCACCAACAGCAACTAATGAAAAACTGTTTTTT
>.|.|15|TRBV7-2|TRBJ2-5
CASSFVSGAQETQYF
TGTGCCAGCAGCTTTGTGTCAGGGGCCCAAGAGACCCAGTACTTC
>.|TRBD2|16|TRBV10-3|TRBJ2-2
CAIRAAGLGNTGELFF
TGTGCCATCCGGGCCGCGGGACTAGGAAACACCGGGGAGCTGTTTTTT
>.|TRBD2|13|TRBV4-2|TRBJ2-1
CASSQVGGVEQFF
TGTGCCAGCAGCCAAGTGGGGGGGGTCGAGCAGTTCTTC
>once|.|13|TRBV4-3|TRBJ2-3
CASSQTGPDTQYF
TGCGCCAGCAGCCAAACAGGGCCAGATACGCAGTATTTT
>once|.|13|TRBV11-1|TRBJ1-1
CASSAQGNTEAFF
TGTGCCAGCAGCGCCCAGGGGAACACTGAAGCTTTCTTT
>.|TRBD2|16|TRBV9|TRBJ2-2
CASSAGLAGRGGELFF
TGTGCCAGCAGCGCGGGTCTAGCGGGACGTGGCGGGGAGCTGTTTTTT
>.|TRBD1|17|TRBV9|TRBJ2-1
CASSPRTGTGPYNEQFF
TGTGCCAGCAGCCCCCGAACCGGGACAGGCCCCTACAATGAGCAGTTCTTC
>.|TRBD1|14|TRBV6-1|TRBJ1-1
CASSKYRGGTEAFF
TGTGCCAGCAGTAAATACAGGGGGGGCACTGAAGCTTTCTTT
>.|TRBD1|15|TRBV6-6|TRBJ2-5
CASSSHRDRGETQYF
TGTGCCAGCAGTTCACACCGGGACAGGGGGGAGACCCAGTACTTC
>.|.|14|TRBV7-3|TRBJ2-3
CASSFGGSTDTQYF
TGTGCCAGCAGCTTTGGGGGGAGCACAGATACGCAGTATTTT
>.|.|14|TRBV5-4|TRBJ2-3
CASSLVGVPDTQYF
TGTGCCAGCAGCTTGGTAGGGGTACCAGATACGCAGTATTTT
>few|TRBD1|15|TRBV30|TRBJ1-5
CAWSVLGGGRQPQHF
TGTGCCTGGAGTGTACTAGGAGGGGGCCGTCAGCCCCAGCATTTT
>.|TRBD1|15|TRBV9|TRBJ1-4
CASSVVTGGHEKLFF
TGTGCCAGCAGCGTAGTCACAGGGGGCCACGAAAAACTGTTTTTT
>once|.|13|TRBV18|TRBJ2-5
CASSSRVQETQYF
TGTGCCAGCTCCTCGAGGGTACAAGAGACCCAGTACTTC
>once|.|14|TRBV5-1|TRBJ2-2
CASREGPGTGELFF
TGCGCCAGCAGGGAGGGGCCGGGGACCGGGGAGCTGTTTTTT
>few|.|14|TRBV7-2|TRBJ1-2
CASSLPGQIYGYTF
TGTGCCAGCAGCTTACCTGGACAGATCTATGGCTACACCTTC
>.|TRBD1|17|TRBV18|TRBJ1-2
CASSASLSGTGPYGYTF
TGTGCCAGCTCAGCGTCGTTATCCGGGACAGGCCCTTATGGCTACACCTTC
>.|TRBD2|16|TRBV5-4|TRBJ2-7
CASSSLAGGPSYEQYF
TGTGCCAGCAGCTCACTAGCGGGGGGGCCGTCCTACGAGCAGTACTTC
>.|.|17|TRBV1|TRBJ2-3
CTSSPRRTLACTDTQYF
TGCACCAGCAGCCCCCGAAGGACGCTAGCTTGCACAGATACGCAGTATTTT
>.|TRBD2|17|TRBV9|TRBJ2-5
CASSVGVSGGASETQYF
TGTGCCAGCAGCGTAGGAGTTAGCGGGGGGGCTTCCGAGACCCAGTACTTC
>.|.|17|TRBV10-1|TRBJ2-3
CASSPNPTGLSTDTQYF
TGCGCCAGCAGTCCCAACCCGACAGGTCTAAGCACAGATACGCAGTATTTT
>.|.|16|TRBV7-9|TRBJ1-2
CASSLQMVGATYGYTF
TGTGCCAGCAGCTTACAAATGGTGGGGGCTACCTATGGCTACACCTTC
>.|.|18|TRBV2|TRBJ1-3
CASSLRDLRGGSGNTIYF
TGTGCCAGCAGTCTCCGGGATCTTAGGGGGGGTTCTGGAAACACCATATATTTT
>once|TRBD1|15|TRBV15|TRBJ2-7
CATSRGDRADNEQYF
TGTGCCACCAGCAGAGGGGACAGGGCTGATAACGAGCAGTACTTC
>.|.|16|TRBV6-1|TRBJ2-5
CASSEQGPGLQETQYF
TGTGCCAGCAGTGAACAGGGGCCGGGGCTCCAAGAGACCCAGTACTTC
>.|.|15|TRBV2|TRBJ1-5
CASSSGSRSNQPQHF
TGTGCCAGCAGTTCTGGGTCGAGGAGCAATCAGCCCCAGCATTTT
>.|TRBD1|15|TRBV11-3|TRBJ1-3
CASSSMTGAGNTIYF
TGTGCCAGCAGCTCGATGACAGGGGCTGGAAACACCATATATTTT
>.|TRBD2|16|TRBV5-1|TRBJ2-3
CASSMGLAGVADTQYF
TGCGCCAGCAGCATGGGACTAGCGGGGGTGGCAGATACGCAGTATTTT
>.|TRBD1|17|TRBV19|TRBJ1-5
CASSIGAGGFSNQPQHF
TGTGCCAGTAGTATAGGGGCAGGGGGCTTTTCGAATCAGCCCCAGCATTTT
>.|.|14|TRBV7-3|TRBJ2-3
CASSSPGFTDTQYF
TGTGCCAGCAGCTCTCCGGGGTTCACAGATACGCAGTATTTT
>once|.|14|TRBV5-8|TRBJ1-1
CASSLVRGRGEAFF
TGTGCCAGCAGCTTGGTCCGGGGTAGAGGGGAAGCTTTCTTT
>.|.|15|TRBV7-6|TRBJ2-3
CASSLVRRGTDTQYF
TGTGCCAGCAGCTTAGTGAGACGGGGCACAGATACGCAGTATTTT